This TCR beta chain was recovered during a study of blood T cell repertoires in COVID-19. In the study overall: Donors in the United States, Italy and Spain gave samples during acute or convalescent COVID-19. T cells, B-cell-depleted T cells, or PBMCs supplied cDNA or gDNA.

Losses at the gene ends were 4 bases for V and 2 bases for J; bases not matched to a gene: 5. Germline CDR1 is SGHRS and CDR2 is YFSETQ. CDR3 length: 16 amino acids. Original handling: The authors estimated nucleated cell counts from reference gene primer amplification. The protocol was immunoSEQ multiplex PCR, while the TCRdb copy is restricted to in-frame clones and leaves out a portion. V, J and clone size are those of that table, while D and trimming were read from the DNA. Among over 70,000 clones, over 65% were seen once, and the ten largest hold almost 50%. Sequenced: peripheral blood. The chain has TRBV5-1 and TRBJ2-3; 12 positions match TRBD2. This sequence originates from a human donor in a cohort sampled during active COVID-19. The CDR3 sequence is CASSTGLAGNTDTQYF. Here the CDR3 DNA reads TGCGCCAGCAGCACGGGACTAGCGGGCAACACAGATACGCAGTATTTT.